These 2 T cell receptor beta chains were all obtained from the same sample, sequenced in a study of beta chain features in type 1 diabetes. Isolated RNA was reverse transcribed in full, so expressed TCRB transcripts were sequenced. The method was immunoSEQ multiplex PCR; TCRdb's version includes in-frame clones alone and lacks a portion of them. The data contain about 260,000 clones, roughly a quarter of them singletons. Study-level results: Shorter TCRB CDR3s, moderately but significantly so, marked every one of the four CD4+ subsets in Type 1 diabetes patients.

Antigens of these TCRs are unknown. What was sequenced was naive CD4+ T cells from blood. The receptors were sampled from a woman in her twenties or thirties with type 1 diabetes.

The chain employs TRBV11-2 and TRBJ1-1, with D maybe TRBD1 (5 bases). Germline lookup yields CDR1 SGHAT and CDR2 FQNNGV. The CDR3 loop spans 13 amino acids. Trimming stripped 7 bases from V and 5 bases from J, with 14 bases between. CDR3 loop: CASNPAGGTEAFF. As DNA, the CDR3 is TGTGCCAGCAACCCCGCCGGGGGGACTGAAGCTTTCTTT.

On this clone itself: No conserved phenylalanine or tryptophan ends this CDR3, so it is likely a read error. It is unclear where the CDR3 begins or ends on the DNA, so no DNA is shown, and the CDR3 is as TCRdb lists it. CDR3 residues: CASSEAGTGQI. The rearrangement uses TRBV6-1 and TRBJ1-3; whether TRBD1, the table's D call, matches the DNA was not checked. Germline-derived CDR1 and CDR2 are MNHNS and SASEGT. The CDR3 comprises 11 residues, both ends counted.